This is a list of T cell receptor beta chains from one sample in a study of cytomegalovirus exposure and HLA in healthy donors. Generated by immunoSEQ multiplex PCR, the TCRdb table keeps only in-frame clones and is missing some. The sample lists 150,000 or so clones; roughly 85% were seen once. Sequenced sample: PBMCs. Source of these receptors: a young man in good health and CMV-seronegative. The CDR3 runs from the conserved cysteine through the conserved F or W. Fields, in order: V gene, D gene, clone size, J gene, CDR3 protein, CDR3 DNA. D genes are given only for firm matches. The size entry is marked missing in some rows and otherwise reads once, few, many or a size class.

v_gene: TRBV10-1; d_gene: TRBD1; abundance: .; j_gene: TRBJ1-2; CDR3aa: CASSAIRDRAHCGYTF; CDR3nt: TGCGCCAGCAGTGCCATACGGGACAGGGCCCACTGTGGCTACACCTTC
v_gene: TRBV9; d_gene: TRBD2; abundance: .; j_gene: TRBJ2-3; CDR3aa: CASSVRGDGTDTQYF; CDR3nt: TGTGCCAGCAGCGTACGGGGGGACGGGACAGATACGCAGTATTTT
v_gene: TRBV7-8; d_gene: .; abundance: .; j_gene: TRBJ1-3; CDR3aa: CASSLASFSGNTIYF; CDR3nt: TGTGCCAGCAGCTTAGCTTCCTTCTCTGGAAACACCATATATTTT
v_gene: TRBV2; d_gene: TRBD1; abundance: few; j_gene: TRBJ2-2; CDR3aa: CASSAADRTNTGELFF; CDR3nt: TGTGCCAGCAGTGCGGCGGACAGGACGAACACCGGGGAGCTGTTTTTT
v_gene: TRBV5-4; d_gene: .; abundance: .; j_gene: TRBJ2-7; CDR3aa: CASSFFSTYEQYF; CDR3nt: TGTGCCAGCAGCTTTTTTTCAACCTACGAGCAGTACTTC
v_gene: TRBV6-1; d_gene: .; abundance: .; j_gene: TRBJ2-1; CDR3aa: CAIAKGGAGHEQFF; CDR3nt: TGTGCCATTGCCAAGGGGGGGGCAGGGCATGAGCAGTTCTTC
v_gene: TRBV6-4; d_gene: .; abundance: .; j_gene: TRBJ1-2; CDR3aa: CASSEGGGAGEPLYGYTF; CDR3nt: TGTGCCAGCAGTGAAGGGGGGGGAGCAGGGGAACCTCTCTATGGCTACACCTTC
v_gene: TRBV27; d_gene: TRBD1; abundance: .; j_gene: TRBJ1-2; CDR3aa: CASSPGGVRTANYGYTF; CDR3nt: TGTGCCAGCAGCCCAGGGGGTGTAAGGACAGCTAACTATGGCTACACCTTC
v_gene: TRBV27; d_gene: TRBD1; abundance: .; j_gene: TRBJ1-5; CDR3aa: CASSSNRDRLNQPQHF; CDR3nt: TGTGCCAGCAGTTCGAACCGGGACAGACTCAATCAGCCCCAGCATTTT
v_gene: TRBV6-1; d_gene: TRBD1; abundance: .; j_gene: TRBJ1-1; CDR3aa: CATYGEGGATEAFF; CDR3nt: TGTGCCACTTACGGGGAAGGGGGCGCAACTGAAGCTTTCTTT
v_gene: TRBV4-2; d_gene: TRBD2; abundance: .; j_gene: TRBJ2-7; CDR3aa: CASSQDPGGGGRAYEQYF; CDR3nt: TGTGCCAGCAGCCAAGATCCAGGCGGCGGCGGGAGGGCCTACGAGCAGTACTTC
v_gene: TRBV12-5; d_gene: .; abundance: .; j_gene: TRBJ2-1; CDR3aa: CASGLFLAPNNEQFF; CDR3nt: TGTGCTAGTGGTTTGTTTTTAGCCCCCAACAATGAGCAGTTCTTC
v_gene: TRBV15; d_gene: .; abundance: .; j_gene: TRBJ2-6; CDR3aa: CATSRDLSSGANVLTF; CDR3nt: TGTGCCACCAGCAGAGATCTGAGCTCTGGGGCCAACGTCCTGACTTTC
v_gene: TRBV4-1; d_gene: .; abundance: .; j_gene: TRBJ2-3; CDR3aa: CASSHPLLGGDTQYF; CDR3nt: TGCGCCAGCAGCCACCCTCTGTTGGGGGGAGATACGCAGTATTTT
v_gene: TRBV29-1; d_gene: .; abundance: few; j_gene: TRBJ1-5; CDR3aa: CSVEDTGSYQPQHF; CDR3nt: TGCAGCGTTGAAGATACGGGGAGTTATCAGCCCCAGCATTTT
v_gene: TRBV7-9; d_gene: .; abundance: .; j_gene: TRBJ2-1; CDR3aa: CASSLGRGPYNEQFF; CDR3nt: TGTGCCAGCAGCTTAGGCAGGGGACCCTACAATGAGCAGTTCTTC
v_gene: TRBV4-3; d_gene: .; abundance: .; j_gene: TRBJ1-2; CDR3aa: CASSQAVTNYGYTF; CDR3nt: TGCGCCAGCAGCCAAGCAGTCACTAACTATGGCTACACCTTC
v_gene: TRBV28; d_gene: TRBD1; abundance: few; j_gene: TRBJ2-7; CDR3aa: CASSYLGQGADEQYF; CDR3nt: TGTGCCAGCAGTTACCTCGGACAGGGGGCAGACGAGCAGTACTTC
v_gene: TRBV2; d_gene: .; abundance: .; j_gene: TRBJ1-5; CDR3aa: CASSAEGAGQPQHF; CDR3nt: TGTGCCAGCAGTGCGGAGGGCGCGGGACAGCCCCAGCATTTT
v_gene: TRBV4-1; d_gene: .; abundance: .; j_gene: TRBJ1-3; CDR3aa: CASSQDRGEGSGNTIYF; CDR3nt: TGCGCCAGCAGCCAAGATAGAGGAGAAGGCTCTGGAAACACCATATATTTT
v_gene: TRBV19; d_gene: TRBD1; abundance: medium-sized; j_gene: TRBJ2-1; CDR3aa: CASESGTGGNEQFF; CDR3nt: TGTGCCAGTGAGTCCGGGACAGGGGGCAATGAGCAGTTCTTC
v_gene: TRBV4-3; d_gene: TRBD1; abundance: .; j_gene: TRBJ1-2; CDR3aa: CASSQDRQGVLYIYGYTF; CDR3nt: TGCGCCAGCAGCCAAGATCGGCAGGGGGTCCTCTATATCTATGGCTACACCTTC
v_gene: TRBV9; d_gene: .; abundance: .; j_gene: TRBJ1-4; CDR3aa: CASNSGEKLFF; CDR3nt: TGTGCCAGCAACAGCGGCGAAAAACTGTTTTTT
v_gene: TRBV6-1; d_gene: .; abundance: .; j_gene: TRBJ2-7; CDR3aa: CASSEYRRGAYEQYF; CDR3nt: TGTGCCAGCAGTGAATACCGCAGGGGAGCCTACGAGCAGTACTTC
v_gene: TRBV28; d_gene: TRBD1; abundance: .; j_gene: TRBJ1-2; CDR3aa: CASSTRTGHIYGYTF; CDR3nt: TGTGCCAGCAGTACTCGGACAGGCCACATCTATGGCTACACCTTC
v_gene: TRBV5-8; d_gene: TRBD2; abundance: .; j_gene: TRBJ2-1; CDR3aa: CASSLGTSGYGEQFF; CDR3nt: TGTGCCAGCAGCTTGGGGACTAGCGGCTACGGCGAGCAGTTCTTC
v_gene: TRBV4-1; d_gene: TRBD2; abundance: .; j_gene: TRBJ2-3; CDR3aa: CASSQSPPGGPTDTQYF; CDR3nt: TGCGCCAGCAGCCAATCCCCTCCGGGGGGGCCCACAGATACGCAGTATTTT
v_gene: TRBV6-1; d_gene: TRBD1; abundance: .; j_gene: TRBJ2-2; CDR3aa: CASSGTGNTGELFF; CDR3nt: TGTGCCAGCAGTGGGACAGGGAACACCGGGGAGCTGTTTTTT
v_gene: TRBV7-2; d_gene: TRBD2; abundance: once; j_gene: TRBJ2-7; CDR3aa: CASSLGLAVDEQYF; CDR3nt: TGTGCCAGCAGCTTAGGACTAGCGGTCGACGAGCAGTACTTC